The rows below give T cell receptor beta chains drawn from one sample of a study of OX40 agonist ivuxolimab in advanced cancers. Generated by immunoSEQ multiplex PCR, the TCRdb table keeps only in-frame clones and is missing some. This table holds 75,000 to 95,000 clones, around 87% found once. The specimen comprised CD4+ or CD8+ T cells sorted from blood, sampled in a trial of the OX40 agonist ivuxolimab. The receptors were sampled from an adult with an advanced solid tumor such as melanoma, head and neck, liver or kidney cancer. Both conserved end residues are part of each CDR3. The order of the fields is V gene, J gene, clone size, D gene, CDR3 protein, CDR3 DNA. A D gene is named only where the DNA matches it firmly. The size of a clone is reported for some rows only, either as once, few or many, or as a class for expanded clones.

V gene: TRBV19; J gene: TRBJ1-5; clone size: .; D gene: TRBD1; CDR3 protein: CASRTLTGINQPQHF; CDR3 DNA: TGTGCCAGTAGAACCCTGACAGGGATTAATCAGCCCCAGCATTTT
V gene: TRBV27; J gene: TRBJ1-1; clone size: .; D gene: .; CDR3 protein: CASSLVDNTEAFF; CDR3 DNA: TGTGCCAGCAGTTTAGTAGATAACACTGAAGCTTTCTTT
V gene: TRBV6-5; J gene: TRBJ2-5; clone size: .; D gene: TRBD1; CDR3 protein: CASRRQGQGWETQYF; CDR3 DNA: TGTGCCAGCAGGAGACAGGGGCAAGGGTGGGAGACCCAGTACTTC
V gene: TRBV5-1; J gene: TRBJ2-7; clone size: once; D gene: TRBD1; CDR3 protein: CASSLDDRGPYEQYF; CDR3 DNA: TGCGCCAGCAGCTTAGATGACAGGGGACCCTACGAGCAGTACTTC
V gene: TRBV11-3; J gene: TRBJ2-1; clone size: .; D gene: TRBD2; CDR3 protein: CASSRRLAGDNEQFF; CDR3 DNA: TGTGCCAGCAGCCGACGCCTAGCGGGAGACAATGAGCAGTTCTTC
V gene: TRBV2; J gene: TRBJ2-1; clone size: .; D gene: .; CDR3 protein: CASSERLNNEQFF; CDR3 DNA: TGTGCCAGCAGTGAGAGGTTGAACAATGAGCAGTTCTTC
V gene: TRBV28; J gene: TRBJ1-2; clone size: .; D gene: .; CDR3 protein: CASTGVGYTF; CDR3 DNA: TGTGCCAGCACCGGAGTTGGCTACACCTTC
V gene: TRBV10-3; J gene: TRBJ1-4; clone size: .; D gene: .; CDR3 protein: CAISEDEGEKLFF; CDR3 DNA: TGTGCCATCAGTGAGGACGAAGGGGAAAAACTGTTTTTT
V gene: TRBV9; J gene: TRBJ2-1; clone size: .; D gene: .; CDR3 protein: CASSVFGESSYNEQFF; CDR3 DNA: TGTGCCAGCAGCGTATTTGGGGAGAGCTCCTACAATGAGCAGTTCTTC
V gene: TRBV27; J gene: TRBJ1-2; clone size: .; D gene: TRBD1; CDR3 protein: CASSTMTGNYGYTF; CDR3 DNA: TGTGCCAGCAGTACAATGACAGGGAACTATGGCTACACCTTC
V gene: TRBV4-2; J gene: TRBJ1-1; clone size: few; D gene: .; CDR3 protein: CASSQGLERNTEAFF; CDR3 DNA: TGTGCCAGCAGCCAAGGATTGGAGAGGAACACTGAAGCTTTCTTT
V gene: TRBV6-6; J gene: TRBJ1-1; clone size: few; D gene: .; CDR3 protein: CASSNTIYPDTEAFF; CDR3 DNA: TGTGCCAGCAGTAACACAATTTACCCGGACACTGAAGCTTTCTTT
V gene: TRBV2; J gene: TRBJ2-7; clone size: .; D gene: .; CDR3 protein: CASSEGVGFYEQYF; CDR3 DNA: TGTGCCAGCAGTGAAGGGGTAGGGTTCTACGAGCAGTACTTC
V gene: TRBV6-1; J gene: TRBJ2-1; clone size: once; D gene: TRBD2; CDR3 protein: CASSEGGGVAYNEQFF; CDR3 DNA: TGTGCCAGCAGTGAAGGGGGGGGAGTGGCCTACAATGAGCAGTTCTTC
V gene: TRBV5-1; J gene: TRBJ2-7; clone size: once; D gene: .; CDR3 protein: CTSSLGQGLYEQYF; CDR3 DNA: TGCACCAGCAGCTTGGGCCAGGGTCTCTACGAGCAGTACTTC
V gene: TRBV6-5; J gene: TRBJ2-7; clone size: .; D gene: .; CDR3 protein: CASKGFSYEQYF; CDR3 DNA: TGTGCCAGCAAAGGGTTCTCCTACGAGCAGTACTTC
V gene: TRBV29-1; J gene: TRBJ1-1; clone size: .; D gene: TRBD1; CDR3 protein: CSAFRQGASTEAFF; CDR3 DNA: TGCAGCGCCTTTAGACAGGGGGCGAGCACTGAAGCTTTCTTT
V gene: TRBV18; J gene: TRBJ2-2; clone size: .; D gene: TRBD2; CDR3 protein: CASSQGLANGELFF; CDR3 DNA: TGTGCCAGCTCACAGGGACTAGCGAACGGGGAGCTGTTTTTT
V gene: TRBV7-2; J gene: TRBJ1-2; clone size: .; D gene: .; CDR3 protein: CASSLDSGSNYGYTF; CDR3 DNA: TGTGCCAGCAGCTTAGACTCGGGATCCAACTATGGCTACACCTTC
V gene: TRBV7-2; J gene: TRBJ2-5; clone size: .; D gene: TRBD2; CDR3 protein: CASSQTSGRTETQYF; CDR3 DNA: TGTGCCAGCAGCCAAACTAGCGGGAGGACGGAGACCCAGTACTTC
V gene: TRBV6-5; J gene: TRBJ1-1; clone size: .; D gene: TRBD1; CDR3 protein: CASRQATGGSAFF; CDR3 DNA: TGTGCCAGCAGACAGGCAACAGGGGGCTCGGCTTTCTTT
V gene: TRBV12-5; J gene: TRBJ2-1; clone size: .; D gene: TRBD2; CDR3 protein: CASGISGSRNEQFF; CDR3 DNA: TGTGCTAGTGGTATTAGCGGGAGTCGGAATGAGCAGTTCTTC
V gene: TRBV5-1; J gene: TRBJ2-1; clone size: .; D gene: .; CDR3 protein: CASSLYEGRAHSSYNEQFF; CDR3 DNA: TGCGCCAGCAGCTTATATGAGGGGAGAGCCCATAGCTCCTACAATGAGCAGTTCTTC
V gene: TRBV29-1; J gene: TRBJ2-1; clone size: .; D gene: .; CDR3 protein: CSVAWGLGNEQFF; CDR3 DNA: TGCAGCGTTGCTTGGGGGCTGGGCAATGAGCAGTTCTTC
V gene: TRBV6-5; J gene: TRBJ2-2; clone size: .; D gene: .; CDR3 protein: CATAIQESNTGELFF; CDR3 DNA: TGTGCCACCGCTATACAGGAATCGAACACCGGGGAGCTGTTTTTT
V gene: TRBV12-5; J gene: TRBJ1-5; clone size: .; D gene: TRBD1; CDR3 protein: CASGPPGQGANQPQHF; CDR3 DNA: TGTGCTAGTGGTCCGCCCGGACAGGGGGCCAATCAGCCCCAGCATTTT
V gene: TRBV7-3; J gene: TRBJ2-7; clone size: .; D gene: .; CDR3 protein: CASSADSFSYEQYF; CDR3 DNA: TGTGCCAGCAGCGCGGACAGCTTCTCCTACGAGCAGTACTTC
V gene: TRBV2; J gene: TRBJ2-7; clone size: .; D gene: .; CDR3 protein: CASTQSYEQYF; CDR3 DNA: TGTGCCAGCACACAGTCCTACGAGCAGTACTTC